These 19 T cell receptor beta chains came from one sample sequenced in a study of blood T cell repertoires in COVID-19. Libraries were prepared by immunoSEQ multiplex PCR; TCRdb keeps only in-frame clonotypes and omits some of them. Of more than 40,000 clones listed, about nine tenths are singletons. The sequenced sample consisted of peripheral blood. The receptors were gathered from a man aged 55 to 70 with active or convalescent COVID-19.

The genes are TRBV2 and TRBJ1-2; D unclear. Trimming removed 3 bases at V and 2 bases at J, with 10 bases between. This CDR3 spans 14 amino acids. Looked up from germline, CDR1 is SNHLY and CDR2 is FYNNEI. The CDR3 loop is CASSETRQNYGYTF. The CDR3 DNA sequence: TGTGCCAGCAGTGAGACGCGGCAGAACTATGGCTACACCTTC.

This clone has just one count. This chain connects TRBV6-5 to TRBJ1-3, with D perhaps TRBD1 (6 bases). V lost 8 bases to trimming and J lost 2 bases, with 10 bases between them. CDR1 is MNHEY, CDR2 SVGAGI, per germline. The CDR3 consists of 13 residues. CDR3 coding DNA: TGTGCCAGCCAGGGGACGGCTGGAAACACCATATATTTT. Translated, it gives CASQGTAGNTIYF.

The V call is TRBV6-1, the J call TRBJ1-1; the D gene is possibly TRBD1 (5 bases). The CDR3 is made up of 13 amino acids. V was clipped by 1 base and J by 8 bases, with 11 bases between them. The V gene's germline CDR1 is MNHNS and CDR2 SASEGT. CDR3 sequence: CASSEDRQEEAFF. The CDR3, as DNA: TGTGCCAGCAGTGAAGACAGGCAAGAAGAAGCTTTCTTT.

The V gene is TRBV25-1, the J gene TRBJ1-1; D gene ambiguous. Germline V CDR1 and CDR2: MGHDK, SYGVNS. This CDR3 has 11 amino acids. V was shortened by 10 bases and J by 7 bases, with 13 bases between the two germline ends. CDR3 in amino acids: CATRGRNEAFF. In DNA form, the CDR3 reads TGTGCCACCCGCGGGCGGAATGAAGCTTTCTTT.

This rearrangement joins TRBV5-4 to TRBJ2-1; 8 bases fit TRBD2. The ends lost 0 bases at V and 6 bases at J; junction bases unmatched: 8. Germline V gene lookup returns CDR1 SGHNT and CDR2 YYREEE (reference sequence). CDR3 length equals 16 residues. The CDR3 DNA reads as TGTGCCAGCAGCTTGGATGCGGGAGGTATTGGCAATGAGCAGTTCTTC. It codes for CASSLDAGGIGNEQFF.

The chain links TRBV4-3 to TRBJ1-1; D is possibly TRBD1 (6 bases). Germline CDR1 and CDR2: LGHNA and YSLEER. This CDR3 is built from 13 residues. Trimming removed 6 bases from V and 4 bases from J, with 12 bases in between. CDR3 residues: CASSHRVGTEAFF. The CDR3 DNA reads TGCGCCAGCAGTCACAGGGTTGGCACTGAAGCTTTCTTT.

This clone was detected only once. This rearrangement joins TRBV11-2 to TRBJ1-4; 7 nucleotides match TRBD1. The germline gives CDR1 SGHAT, CDR2 FQNNGV. V was pared by 0 bases and J by 0 bases, with 4 bases of the junction left unmatched. The CDR3 has 17 amino acids. The CDR3 DNA reads TGTGCCAGCAGCTTAGATCAGGGGGACCCAACTAATGAAAAACTGTTTTTT. Protein product: CASSLDQGDPTNEKLFF.

V gene TRBV28 combines with J gene TRBJ1-2, with 10 bases aligning to TRBD1. This CDR3 region has 16 residues. V was clipped by 6 bases and J by 4 bases; unmatched bases: 11. Germline V gene sequence: CDR1 MDHEN, CDR2 SYDVKM. The CDR3 DNA is TGTGCCAGCAGGGACAGGGGGGGCCGTTTCGGCTATGGCTACACCTTC. This sequence encodes CASRDRGGRFGYGYTF.

The V call is TRBV25-1, the J call TRBJ2-6, with D perhaps matching TRBD1 (5 bases). The CDR3 has 18 amino acids. V lost 6 bases to trimming and J lost 0 bases, with 18 bases between them. Germline-derived CDR1 and CDR2 are MGHDK and SYGVNS. The CDR3 loop is CASSPMTAHYSGANVLTF. The CDR3 nucleotides read TGTGCCAGCAGCCCAATGACAGCCCACTACTCTGGGGCCAACGTCCTGACTTTC.

This clone was seen only a few times. The chain combines TRBV20-1 with TRBJ2-2; 7 nucleotides line up with TRBD2. The CDR3 sequence is 18 residues long. Germline CDR1 is DFQATT and CDR2 is SNEGSKA (reference sequence). Trimming at V came to 3 bases and at J to 5 bases, leaving 18 bases not matched to a gene. The CDR3 DNA sequence: TGCAGTGCTAGTTTGTCTATTCCTGGACTAGAATTTACCGGGGAGCTGTTTTTT. Translation: CSASLSIPGLEFTGELFF.

This sequence joins TRBV2 and TRBJ1-4, with D possibly TRBD1 on 6 matching bases. V was shortened by 5 bases and J by 7 bases, with 14 bases between the two germline ends. CDR1 and CDR2 (germline): SNHLY, FYNNEI. The CDR3 spans 14 residues. CDR3 nucleotides: TGTGCCAGCAGTCCCTCGGGACATTCTGAAAAACTGTTTTTT. Amino acid sequence: CASSPSGHSEKLFF.

On this clone: A junction boundary mismatches the germline segment, possibly from a read error. The rearrangement joins TRBV4-1 to TRBJ1-4; D possibly corresponds to TRBD1 (5 bases). This CDR3 is 13 amino acids long. Germline values: CDR1 MGHRA, CDR2 YSYEKL. The CDR3 here is CASSQDPENGGSF. Written as DNA, the CDR3 is TGCGCCAGCAGCCAAGATCCAGAGAATGGGGGGTCTTTT.

This clone was seen more than once but under ten times. The chain uses TRBV7-2 and TRBJ1-4; TRBD1 might be the D (5 bases). This CDR3 is built from 12 residues. Trimming took off 1 base at V and 13 bases at J, with 10 bases between the two ends. CDR1 is SGHTA, CDR2 FQGNSA, per germline. CDR3 region: CASSLGPGVLFF. The CDR3, as DNA: TGTGCCAGCAGCTTAGGTCCGGGGGTACTGTTTTTT.

This chain joins TRBV6-5 and TRBJ1-5; D is uncertain. V gave up 10 bases and J gave up 1 base, with 11 bases separating them. Germline CDR1 reads MNHEY; CDR2 reads SVGAGI. The CDR3 is 13 amino acids. The CDR3 DNA follows: TGTGCCACTACGTATTGGAGCAATCAGCCCCAGCATTTT. Amino acid sequence: CATTYWSNQPQHF.

This sequence joins TRBV9 and TRBJ1-6; TRBD1 might be the D (5 bases). CDR3 length: 16 amino acids. Per germline, CDR1 SGDLS and CDR2 YYNGEE. The ends were cut back, 4 bases at V and 5 bases at J, with 16 bases in the middle. CDR3 in DNA: TGTGCCAGCAGCTTTAATCCTCAGGGAAATAATTCACCCCTCCACTTT. Its protein is CASSFNPQGNNSPLHF.

This clone was seen only once. V and J are TRBV6-5 and TRBJ2-3; no clear D gene. The germline V gene has CDR1 MNHEY and CDR2 SVGAGI. The CDR3 totals 15 residues. V lost 6 bases, J lost 0 bases, and 13 bases lay in between. The CDR3 spells CASRNHHSSTDTQYF. The CDR3 bases are TGTGCCAGCAGGAACCACCACAGTAGCACAGATACGCAGTATTTT.

This chain links TRBV15 with TRBJ2-1; D uncertain. V lost 0 bases and J 4 bases, leaving 13 bases between the germline ends. This CDR3 region has 16 residues. The germline gives CDR1 LNHNV, CDR2 YYDKDF (reference sequence). The CDR3 is CATSRDPLRSYNEQFF. As DNA, the CDR3 is TGTGCCACCAGCAGAGATCCCCTGCGGTCTTACAATGAGCAGTTCTTC.

The chain is built from TRBV11-2 and TRBJ2-1; no clear D gene. The germline V gene has CDR1 SGHAT and CDR2 FQNNGV. There are 12 residues in the CDR3. Trimming left V 0 bases short and J 13 bases short, with 10 bases between. The CDR3 spells CASSLDQNIQFF. For the CDR3, the DNA is TGTGCCAGCAGCTTAGATCAGAATATACAGTTCTTC.

The V call is TRBV3-1 (or the pseudogene TRBV3-2), the J call TRBJ2-1, with TRBD2 identical over 10 bases. Germline V gene lookup returns CDR1 LGHDT and CDR2 YNNKEL (reference sequence). The CDR3 loop spans 18 amino acids. J gave up 0 bases and V 2 bases, and 7 bases lay outside the gene matches. The CDR3 is CASSQTLQRGGSYNEQFF. In nucleotides, the CDR3 is TGTGCCAGCAGCCAAACATTACAGCGGGGGGGCTCCTACAATGAGCAGTTCTTC.